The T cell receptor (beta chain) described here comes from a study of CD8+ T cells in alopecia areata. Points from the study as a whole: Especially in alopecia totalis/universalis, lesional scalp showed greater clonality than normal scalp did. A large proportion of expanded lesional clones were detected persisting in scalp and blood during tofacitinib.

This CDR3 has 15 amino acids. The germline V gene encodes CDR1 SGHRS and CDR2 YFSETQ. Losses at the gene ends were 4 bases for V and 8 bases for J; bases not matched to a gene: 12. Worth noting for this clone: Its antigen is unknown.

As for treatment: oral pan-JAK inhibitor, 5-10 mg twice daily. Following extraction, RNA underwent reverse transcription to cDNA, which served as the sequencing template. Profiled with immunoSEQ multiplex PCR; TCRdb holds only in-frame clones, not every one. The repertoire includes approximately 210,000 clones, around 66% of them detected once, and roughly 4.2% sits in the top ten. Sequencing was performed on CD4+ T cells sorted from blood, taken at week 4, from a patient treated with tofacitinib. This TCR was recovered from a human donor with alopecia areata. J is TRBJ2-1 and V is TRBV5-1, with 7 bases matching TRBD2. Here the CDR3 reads CASSLPRRTRDEQFF. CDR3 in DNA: TGCGCCAGCAGCCTGCCCAGGAGGACTAGAGATGAGCAGTTCTTC.